This T cell receptor (beta chain) was documented in a study of identical twins. Study-level findings and limits: Out-of-frame alpha sequences common to twins exhibited a surplus of low generation probability.

TCRdb reprocessed the 5' RACE reads with MiXCR, giving one entry per CDR3 protein. The table records 450,000 or so distinct CDR3 sequences, roughly 26% of them present only once. V lost 6 bases and J lost 5, with 19 bases in between. This CDR3 spans 16 amino acids. About this clonotype: Its antigen is unidentified.

The data were also submitted as part of a second study, on T cells expressing NK-cell markers. That report adds: Restriction of the sorted population to alpha-beta TCR T cells was achieved in several experiments with an anti-gamma-delta TCR antibody. These same clonotypes (in several donors) also led the CD3+CD56-NKG2C+ fraction.

The sequence was collected from a young woman in good health. The sample consisted of CD4+ T cells sorted from blood. The J gene is TRBJ2-2, the V gene TRBV12-3 or TRBV12-4, with D perhaps matching TRBD2 (7 bases). The CDR3 region has the DNA TGTGCCAGCAGCCCGGGGGGCGGGGGATCTACCGGGGAGCTGTTTTTT. This sequence encodes CASSPGGGGSTGELFF.